Below, one T cell receptor beta chain is given with its context. Its antigen is as yet unknown. The data belong to a study of T cell responses to AZD1222 COVID-19 vaccine. The study, taken as a whole, reports: Vaccine-associated CD4 TCRs ranged over spike, dominating at 160-218 and 743-854. It should be noted that donors were predominantly white British and more often female, and clonal diversity was possibly underestimated.

Using immunoSEQ multiplex PCR, the repertoire was profiled, and TCRdb retains in-frame clones only, with some absent. The data hold 95,000 to 100,000 clones, with 75% to 90% observed a single time. The TCR originated in an adult in good health. Source: peripheral blood, taken on day 0 of AZD1222 vaccination.

The CDR3 spells CASSVTGTPGDIQYF. The CDR3 nucleotides are TGTGCCAGCAGCGTAACCGGGACACCCGGGGACATTCAGTACTTC. J is TRBJ2-4 and V is TRBV9; D perhaps matches TRBD1 (6 bases). The CDR3 has 15 amino acids. Germline V CDR1 and CDR2: SGDLS, YYNGEE. Trimming left V 1 base short and J 8 bases short, with 16 bases between.